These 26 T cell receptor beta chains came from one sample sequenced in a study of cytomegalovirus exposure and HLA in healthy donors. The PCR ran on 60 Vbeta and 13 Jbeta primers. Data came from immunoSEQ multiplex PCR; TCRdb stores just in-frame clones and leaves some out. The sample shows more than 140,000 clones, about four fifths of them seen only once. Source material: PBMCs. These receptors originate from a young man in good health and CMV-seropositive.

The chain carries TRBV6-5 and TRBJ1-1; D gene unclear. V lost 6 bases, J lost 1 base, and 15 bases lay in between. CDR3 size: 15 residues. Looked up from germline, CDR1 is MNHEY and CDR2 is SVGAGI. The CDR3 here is CASSRGTNSNTEAFF. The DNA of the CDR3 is TGTGCCAGCAGCCGCGGAACCAACTCGAACACTGAAGCTTTCTTT.

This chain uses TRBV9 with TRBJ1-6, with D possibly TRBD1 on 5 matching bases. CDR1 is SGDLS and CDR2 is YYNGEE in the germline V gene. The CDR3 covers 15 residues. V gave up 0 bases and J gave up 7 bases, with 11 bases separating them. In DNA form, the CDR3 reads TGTGCCAGCAGCGTAGAAGGGGACTGGAATTCACCCCTCCACTTT. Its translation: CASSVEGDWNSPLHF.

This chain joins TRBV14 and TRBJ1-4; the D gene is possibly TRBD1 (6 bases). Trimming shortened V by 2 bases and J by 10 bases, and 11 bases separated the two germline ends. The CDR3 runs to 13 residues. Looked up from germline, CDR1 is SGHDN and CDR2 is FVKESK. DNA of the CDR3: TGTGCCAGCAGCCAAACCCCGACAGGAAAACTGTTTTTT. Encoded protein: CASSQTPTGKLFF.

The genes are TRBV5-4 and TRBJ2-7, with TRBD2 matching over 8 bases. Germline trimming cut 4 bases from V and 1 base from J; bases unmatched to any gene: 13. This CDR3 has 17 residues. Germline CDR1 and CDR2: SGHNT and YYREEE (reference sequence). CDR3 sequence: CASSPSRGLGPSYEQYF. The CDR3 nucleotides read TGTGCCAGCAGCCCCAGTCGGGGACTAGGGCCTTCCTACGAGCAGTACTTC.

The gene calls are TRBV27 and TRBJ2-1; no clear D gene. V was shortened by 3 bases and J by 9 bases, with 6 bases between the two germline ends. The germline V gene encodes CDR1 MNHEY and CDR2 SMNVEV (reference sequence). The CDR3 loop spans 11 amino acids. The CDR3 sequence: CASSLRGEQFF. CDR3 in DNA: TGTGCCAGCAGTTTGAGAGGTGAGCAGTTCTTC.

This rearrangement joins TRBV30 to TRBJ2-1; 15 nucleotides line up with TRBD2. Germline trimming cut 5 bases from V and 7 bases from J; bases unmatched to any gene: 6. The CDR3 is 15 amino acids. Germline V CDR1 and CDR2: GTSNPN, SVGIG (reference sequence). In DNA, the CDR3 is TGTGCCTGGGGACTAGCGGGAGGGCCGGGGAATGAGCAGTTCTTC. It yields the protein CAWGLAGGPGNEQFF.

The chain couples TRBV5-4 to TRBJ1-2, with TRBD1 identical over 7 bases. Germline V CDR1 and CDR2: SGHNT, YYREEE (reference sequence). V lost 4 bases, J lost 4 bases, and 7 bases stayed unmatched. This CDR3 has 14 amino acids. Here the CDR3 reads CASSEDRIGYGYTF. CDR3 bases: TGTGCCAGCAGCGAGGACAGGATAGGCTATGGCTACACCTTC.

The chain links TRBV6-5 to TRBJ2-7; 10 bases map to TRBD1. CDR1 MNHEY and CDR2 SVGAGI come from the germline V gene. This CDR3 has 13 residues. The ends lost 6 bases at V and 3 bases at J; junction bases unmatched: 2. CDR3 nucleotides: TGTGCCAGCAGAGGACAGGGGGGCTACGAGCAGTACTTC. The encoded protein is CASRGQGGYEQYF.

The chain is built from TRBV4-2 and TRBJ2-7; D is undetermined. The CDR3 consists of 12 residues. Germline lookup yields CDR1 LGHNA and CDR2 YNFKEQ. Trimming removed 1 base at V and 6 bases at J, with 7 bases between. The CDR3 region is CASSQGASEQYF. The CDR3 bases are TGTGCCAGCAGCCAAGGGGCCAGCGAGCAGTACTTC.

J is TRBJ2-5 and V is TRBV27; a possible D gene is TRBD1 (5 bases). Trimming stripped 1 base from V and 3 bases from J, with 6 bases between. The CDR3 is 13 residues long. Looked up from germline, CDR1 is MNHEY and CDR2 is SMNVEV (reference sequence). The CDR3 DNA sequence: TGTGCCAGCAGTTTATTAGGGGAAGAGACCCAGTACTTC. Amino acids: CASSLLGEETQYF.

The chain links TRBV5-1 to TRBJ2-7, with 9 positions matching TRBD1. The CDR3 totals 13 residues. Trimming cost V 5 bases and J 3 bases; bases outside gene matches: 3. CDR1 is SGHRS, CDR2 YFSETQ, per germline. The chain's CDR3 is CASRWDRDYEQYF. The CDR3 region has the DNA TGCGCCAGCAGGTGGGACAGGGACTACGAGCAGTACTTC.

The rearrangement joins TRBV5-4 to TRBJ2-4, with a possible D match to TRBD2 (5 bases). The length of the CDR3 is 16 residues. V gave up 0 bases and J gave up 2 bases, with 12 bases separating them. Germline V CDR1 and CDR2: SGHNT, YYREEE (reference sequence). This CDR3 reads CASSLEAGGSKNIQYF. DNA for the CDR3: TGTGCCAGCAGCTTGGAAGCCGGAGGTTCCAAAAACATTCAGTACTTC.

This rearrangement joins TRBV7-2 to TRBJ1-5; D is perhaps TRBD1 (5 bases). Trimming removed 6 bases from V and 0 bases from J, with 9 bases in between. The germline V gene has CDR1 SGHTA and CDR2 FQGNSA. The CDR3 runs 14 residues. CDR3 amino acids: CASSRTFSNQPQHF. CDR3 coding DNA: TGTGCCAGCAGTAGGACATTTAGCAATCAGCCCCAGCATTTT. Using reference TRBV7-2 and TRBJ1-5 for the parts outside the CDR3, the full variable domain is GAGVSQSPSNKVTEKGKDVELRCDPISGHTALYWYRQSLGQGLEFLIYFQGNSAPDKSGLPSDRFSAERTGGSVSTLTIQRTQQEDSAVYLCASSRTFSNQPQHFGDGTRLSIL.

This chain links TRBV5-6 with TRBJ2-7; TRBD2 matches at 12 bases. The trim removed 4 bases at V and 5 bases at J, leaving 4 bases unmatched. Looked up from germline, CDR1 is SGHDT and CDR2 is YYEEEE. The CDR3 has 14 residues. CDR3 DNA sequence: TGTGCCAGCAGCGAACTAGCGGGAGGCCACGAGCAGTACTTC. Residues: CASSELAGGHEQYF.

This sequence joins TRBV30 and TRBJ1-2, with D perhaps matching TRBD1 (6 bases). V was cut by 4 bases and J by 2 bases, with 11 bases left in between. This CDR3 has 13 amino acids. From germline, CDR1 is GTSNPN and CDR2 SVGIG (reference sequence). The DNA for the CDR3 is TGTGCCTGGACCCCGGACAGAAACTATGGCTACACCTTC. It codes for CAWTPDRNYGYTF.

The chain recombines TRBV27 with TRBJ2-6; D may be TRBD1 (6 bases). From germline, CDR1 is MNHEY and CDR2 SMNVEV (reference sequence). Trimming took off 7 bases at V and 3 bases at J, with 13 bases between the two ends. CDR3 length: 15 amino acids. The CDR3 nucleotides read TGTGCCAGCACCCCACAGGGATTTGGGGCCAACGTCCTGACTTTC. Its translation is CASTPQGFGANVLTF.

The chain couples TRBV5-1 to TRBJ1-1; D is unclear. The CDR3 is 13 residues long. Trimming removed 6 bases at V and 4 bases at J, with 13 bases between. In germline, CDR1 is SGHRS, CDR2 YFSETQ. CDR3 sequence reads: CASTRLPGTEAFF. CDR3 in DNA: TGCGCCAGCACTCGACTTCCGGGCACTGAAGCTTTCTTT.

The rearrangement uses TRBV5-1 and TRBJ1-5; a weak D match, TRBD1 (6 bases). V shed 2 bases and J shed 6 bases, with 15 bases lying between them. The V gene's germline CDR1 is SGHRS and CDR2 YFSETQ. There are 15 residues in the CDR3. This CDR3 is CASSFGGAGGQPQHF. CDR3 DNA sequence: TGCGCCAGCAGCTTCGGGGGGGCCGGAGGTCAGCCCCAGCATTTT.

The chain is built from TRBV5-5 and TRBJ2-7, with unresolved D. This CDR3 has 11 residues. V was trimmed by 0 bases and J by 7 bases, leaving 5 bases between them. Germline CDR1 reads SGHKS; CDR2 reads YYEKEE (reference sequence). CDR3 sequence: CASSLGLEQYF. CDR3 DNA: TGTGCCAGCAGCTTGGGTTTAGAGCAGTACTTC.

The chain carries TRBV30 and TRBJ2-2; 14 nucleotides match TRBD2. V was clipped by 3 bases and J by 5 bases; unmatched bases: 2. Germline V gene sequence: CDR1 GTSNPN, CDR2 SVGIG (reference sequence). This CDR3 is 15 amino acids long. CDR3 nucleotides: TGTGCCTGGAGGGGGACTAGCGGGAGTACCGGGGAGCTGTTTTTT. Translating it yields CAWRGTSGSTGELFF.

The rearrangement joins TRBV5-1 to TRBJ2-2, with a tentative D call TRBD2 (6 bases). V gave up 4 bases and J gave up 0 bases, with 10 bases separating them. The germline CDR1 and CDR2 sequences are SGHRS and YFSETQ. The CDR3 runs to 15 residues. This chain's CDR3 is CASSVAGSNTGELFF. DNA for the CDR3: TGCGCCAGCAGCGTGGCGGGGTCGAACACCGGGGAGCTGTTTTTT.

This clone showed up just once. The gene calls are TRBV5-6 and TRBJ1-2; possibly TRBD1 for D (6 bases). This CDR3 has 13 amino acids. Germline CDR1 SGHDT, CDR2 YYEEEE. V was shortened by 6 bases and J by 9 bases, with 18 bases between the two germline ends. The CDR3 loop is CASITGLTGSYTF. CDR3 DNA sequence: TGTGCCAGCATAACGGGCCTCACAGGGAGCTACACCTTC.

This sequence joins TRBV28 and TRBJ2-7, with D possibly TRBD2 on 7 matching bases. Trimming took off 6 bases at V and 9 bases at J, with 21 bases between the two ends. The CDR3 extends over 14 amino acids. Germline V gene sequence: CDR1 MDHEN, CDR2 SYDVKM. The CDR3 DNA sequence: TGTGCCAGCAGGGGGGGGCCCATTTTGAACGGGCAGTACTTC. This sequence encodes CASRGGPILNGQYF. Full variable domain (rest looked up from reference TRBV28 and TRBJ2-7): DVKVTQSSRYLVKRTGEKVFLECVQDMDHENMFWYRQDPGLGLRLIYFSYDVKMKEKGDIPEGYSVSREKKERFSLILESASTNQTSMYLCASRGGPILNGQYFGPGTRLTVT.

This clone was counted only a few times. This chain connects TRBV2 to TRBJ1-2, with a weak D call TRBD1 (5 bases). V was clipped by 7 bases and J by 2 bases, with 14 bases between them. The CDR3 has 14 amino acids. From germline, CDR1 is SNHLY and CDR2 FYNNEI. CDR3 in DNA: TGTGCCAGCACCCCTAGGGGCGAGAACTATGGCTACACCTTC. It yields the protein CASTPRGENYGYTF.

CDR3 protein: CASSQDGLAYTNEQFF. CDR3 DNA: TGTGCCAGCAGCCAAGATGGGCTAGCGTACACCAATGAGCAGTTCTTC. This sequence joins TRBV14 and TRBJ2-1; D possibly corresponds to TRBD2 (6 bases). This CDR3 has 16 residues. Trimming removed 0 bases at V and 6 bases at J, with 15 bases between. Germline V gives CDR1 SGHDN, CDR2 FVKESK.

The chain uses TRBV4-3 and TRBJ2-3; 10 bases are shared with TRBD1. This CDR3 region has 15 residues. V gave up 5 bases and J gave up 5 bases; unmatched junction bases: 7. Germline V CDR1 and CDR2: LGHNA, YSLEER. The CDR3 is CASSRQGAVEDTQYF. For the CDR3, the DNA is TGCGCCAGCAGCAGACAGGGGGCAGTGGAAGATACGCAGTATTTT.